The 24 T cell receptor beta chains below all came from one sample that was sequenced in a study of blood T cell repertoires in COVID-19. Clones were sequenced by immunoSEQ multiplex PCR, and TCRdb holds only the in-frame ones, with some missing. The table lists 230,000 or so clones, around 81% of them singletons, with 6% to 8% in the top ten. The sample taken for sequencing was peripheral blood. These receptors originate from a woman at least 80 years old with COVID-19, enrolled during active disease.

This chain connects TRBV20-1 to TRBJ1-1; weak D call: TRBD1 (5 bases). The CDR3 length is 14 residues. V was cut by 3 bases and J by 0 bases, with 11 bases left in between. Germline CDR1 DFQATT, CDR2 SNEGSKA (reference sequence). CDR3 amino acids: CSASFPGLNTEAFF. The CDR3 DNA sequence: TGCAGTGCTAGTTTCCCAGGGCTGAACACTGAAGCTTTCTTT.

V usage is TRBV7-9 and J usage is TRBJ1-1, with D possibly being TRBD1 (6 bases). CDR1 and CDR2 (germline): SEHNR, FQNEAQ (reference sequence). Trimming removed 5 bases from V and 3 bases from J, with 16 bases in between. The CDR3 is 15 residues long. DNA for the CDR3: TGTGCCAGCAGCCAGGGGTCTGTCAGCCACACTGAAGCTTTCTTT. It is translated as CASSQGSVSHTEAFF. The variable domain in full, with the rest retrieved from reference TRBV7-9 and TRBJ1-1, is DTGVSQNPRHKITKRGQNVTFRCDPISEHNRLYWYRQTLGQGPEFLTYFQNEAQLEKSRLLSDRFSAERPKGSFSTLEIQRTEQGDSAMYLCASSQGSVSHTEAFFGQGTRLTVV.

The CDR3 protein is CASSQGQLANYGYTF. CDR3 DNA sequence: TGTGCCAGCTCCCAGGGACAGCTAGCTAACTATGGCTACACCTTC. The chain has TRBV5-8 and TRBJ1-2, with 7 bases lining up with TRBD1. Germline trimming cut 7 bases from V and 0 bases from J; bases unmatched to any gene: 9. There are 15 residues in the CDR3. Germline CDR1 reads SGHTS; CDR2 reads YDEGEE.

The genes are TRBV4-2 and TRBJ2-1; D is possibly TRBD2 (5 bases). Per germline, CDR1 LGHNA and CDR2 YNFKEQ. The CDR3 is made up of 17 amino acids. V gave up 4 bases and J gave up 0 bases, with 16 bases separating them. The CDR3, as DNA: TGTGCCAGCAGCCGAGTAAAGGGAGTGAGCTCCTACAATGAGCAGTTCTTC. This gives the protein CASSRVKGVSSYNEQFF.

The chain links TRBV3-1 (or the pseudogene TRBV3-2) to TRBJ2-7, with 7 bases matching TRBD1. The CDR3 runs 15 residues. The V segment lost 2 bases and the J segment 3 bases; nucleotides outside the gene matches: 7. Germline loops: CDR1 LGHDT, CDR2 YNNKEL (reference sequence). CDR3 residues: CASSQQGTAYYEQYF. The CDR3 DNA is TGTGCCAGCAGCCAACAGGGGACAGCTTACTACGAGCAGTACTTC.

This chain joins TRBV3-1 (or the pseudogene TRBV3-2) and TRBJ2-5, with TRBD2 identical over 12 bases. V lost 8 bases and J lost 3; bases outside the gene matches: 7. Germline lookup yields CDR1 LGHDT and CDR2 YNNKEL (reference sequence). The CDR3 has 15 amino acids. The DNA for the CDR3 is TGTGCCAGCTCACATCTAGCGGGAGGGAAAGAGACCCAGTACTTC. As protein: CASSHLAGGKETQYF.

The gene calls are TRBV5-1 and TRBJ1-2, with TRBD1 matching over 8 bases. V was pared by 4 bases and J by 8 bases, with 7 bases of the junction left unmatched. Germline V lookup: CDR1 SGHRS, CDR2 YFSETQ. CDR3 length: 13 residues. CDR3 in amino acids: CASSGTGRPGYTF. Here the CDR3 DNA reads TGCGCCAGCAGCGGGACAGGCCGCCCGGGCTACACCTTC.

The chain couples TRBV6-4 to TRBJ2-5; D remains unclear. Germline CDR1 is MRHNA and CDR2 is SNTAGT. Trimming took off 2 bases at V and 4 bases at J, with 8 bases between the two ends. The CDR3 has 13 residues. CDR3 residues: CASSDPRRETQYF. In DNA form, the CDR3 reads TGTGCCAGCAGTGACCCCAGAAGAGAGACCCAGTACTTC.

CDR3 protein: CASSWTGGTEAFF. DNA for the CDR3: TGTGCCAGTAGTTGGACAGGGGGGACTGAAGCTTTCTTT. This chain links TRBV19 with TRBJ1-1, with 10 positions matching TRBD1. V gave up 5 bases and J gave up 5 bases; unmatched junction bases: 2. Germline lookup yields CDR1 LNHDA and CDR2 SQIVND (reference sequence). The CDR3 consists of 13 residues.

The chain has TRBV27 and TRBJ1-4; TRBD1 matches at 7 bases. The CDR3 has 15 amino acids. With 4 bases clipped from V and 3 bases from J, the junction kept 5 bases outside the gene matches. Germline V CDR1 and CDR2: MNHEY, SMNVEV (reference sequence). The CDR3 DNA reads TGTGCCAGCAGTTCGCGGACAGGAGCTAATGAAAAACTGTTTTTT. Residues: CASSSRTGANEKLFF.

This chain connects TRBV4-3 to TRBJ1-4; TRBD1 aligns across 11 bases. CDR3 length: 16 residues. Germline V gene data show CDR1 as LGHNA and CDR2 as YSLEER. J gave up 11 bases and V 0 bases, and 8 bases lay outside the gene matches. The CDR3 here is CASSQDVGTGGEKLFF. The CDR3, as DNA: TGCGCCAGCAGCCAAGATGTGGGGACAGGGGGTGAGAAACTGTTTTTT.

The gene calls are TRBV18 and TRBJ1-5; D is possibly TRBD1 (6 bases). There are 16 residues in the CDR3. Looked up from germline, CDR1 is KGHSH and CDR2 is LQKENI. Trimming shortened V by 0 bases and J by 3 bases, and 12 bases separated the two germline ends. The CDR3 nucleotides read TGTGCCAGCTCACCACCCTGGACAGACCTCAATCAGCCCCAGCATTTT. As protein: CASSPPWTDLNQPQHF.

The chain is built from TRBV5-6 and TRBJ1-6; D perhaps matches TRBD1 (6 bases). V was cut by 5 bases and J by 0 bases, with 18 bases left in between. This CDR3 contains 18 residues. Looked up from germline, CDR1 is SGHDT and CDR2 is YYEEEE. The CDR3: CASRRRTGFSSYNSPLHF. The CDR3 nucleotides read TGTGCCAGCAGACGGAGAACAGGGTTCAGCTCCTATAATTCACCCCTCCACTTT.

This clone was detected a few times. The genes are TRBV12-3 or TRBV12-4 and TRBJ1-2, with D possibly matching TRBD1 (5 bases). Trimming shortened V by 5 bases and J by 5 bases, and 12 bases separated the two germline ends. The CDR3 runs 13 residues. The CDR3 region is CASSRSQGYGYTF. The CDR3 bases are TGTGCCAGCAGTAGATCCCAGGGATATGGCTACACCTTC.

The chain employs TRBV2 and TRBJ1-1; TRBD1 might be the D (5 bases). V lost 8 bases and J 7 bases, leaving 14 bases between the germline ends. CDR3 length: 12 residues. The germline gives CDR1 SNHLY, CDR2 FYNNEI. In DNA, the CDR3 is TGTGCCAGCCAGGAGGGGCTGGTTGAAGCTTTCTTT. Translation: CASQEGLVEAFF.

The chain joins TRBV18 to TRBJ1-1; the D gene is possibly TRBD1 (6 bases). From germline, CDR1 is KGHSH and CDR2 LQKENI. Trimming took 2 bases from V and 1 from J, leaving 8 bases between them. CDR3 length equals 14 residues. DNA of the CDR3: TGTGCCAGCTCACCAGGGGGCCGGAACACTGAAGCTTTCTTT. It yields the protein CASSPGGRNTEAFF. Full variable domain (outside the CDR3, taken from reference TRBV18 and TRBJ1-1): NAGVMQNPRHLVRRRGQEARLRCSPMKGHSHVYWYRQLPEEGLKFMVYLQKENIIDESGMPKERFSAEFPKEGPSILRIQQVVRGDSAAYFCASSPGGRNTEAFFGQGTRLTVV.

Only a few counts were recorded for this clone. The chain carries TRBV5-1 and TRBJ1-6, with TRBD1 matching over 10 bases. CDR3 length: 18 residues. With 3 bases clipped from V and 10 bases from J, the junction kept 16 bases outside the gene matches. Germline V gene lookup returns CDR1 SGHRS and CDR2 YFSETQ. The chain's CDR3 is CASSSQGQGLSLGSPLHF. The CDR3 bases are TGCGCCAGCAGCTCCCAGGGACAGGGGTTAAGCTTGGGATCACCCCTCCACTTT. The full variable domain, in which reference TRBV5-1 and TRBJ1-6 provide the parts outside the CDR3, is KAGVTQTPRYLIKTRGQQVTLSCSPISGHRSVSWYQQTPGQGLQFLFEYFSETQRNKGNFPGRFSGRQFSNSRSEMNVSTLELGDSALYLCASSSQGQGLSLGSPLHFGNGTRLTVT.

This clone is judged medium-sized. The V call is TRBV6-1, the J call TRBJ2-1; TRBD1 matches 8 bases. Germline CDR1 is MNHNS and CDR2 is SASEGT. V lost 2 bases and J lost 4; bases outside the gene matches: 7. The CDR3 is 16 amino acids. CDR3 sequence: CASSEWGQEKYNEQFF. The CDR3 nucleotides are TGTGCCAGCAGTGAATGGGGACAGGAGAAATACAATGAGCAGTTCTTC.

The table lists this clone with a few counts. The chain links TRBV3-1 (or the pseudogene TRBV3-2) to TRBJ1-2, with D possibly TRBD1 on 6 matching bases. The CDR3 runs to 14 residues. CDR1 is LGHDT and CDR2 is YNNKEL in the germline V gene (reference sequence). V was trimmed by 7 bases and J by 4 bases, leaving 16 bases between them. The CDR3 sequence is CASKQGRSTYGYTF. The DNA of the CDR3 is TGTGCCAGCAAACAGGGAAGGAGCACCTATGGCTACACCTTC.

Ten or more counts support this clone. This chain connects TRBV20-1 to TRBJ2-5; D remains unclear. Deletions cut 5 bases from V and 5 bases from J, with 9 bases between. The CDR3 runs to 11 residues. Germline V gene data show CDR1 as DFQATT and CDR2 as SNEGSKA (reference sequence). The CDR3 coding sequence is TGCAGTGCTGGCCCAAGTGAGACCCAGTACTTC. Amino acids: CSAGPSETQYF.

This clone has only a few counts. The chain links TRBV4-1 to TRBJ2-2, with TRBD2 identical over 15 bases. Germline V gives CDR1 MGHRA, CDR2 YSYEKL. V gave up 1 base and J gave up 4 bases; unmatched junction bases: 1. The CDR3 length is 17 residues. CDR3 protein: CASSQVGLAGGTGELFF. CDR3 nucleotide sequence: TGCGCCAGCAGCCAAGTGGGACTAGCGGGAGGCACCGGGGAGCTGTTTTTT.

The table lists this clone with a few counts. This chain joins TRBV4-1 and TRBJ1-3; perhaps TRBD1 as D (5 bases). CDR1 and CDR2 from the germline V gene are MGHRA and YSYEKL. V was shortened by 0 bases and J by 4 bases, with 16 bases between the two germline ends. CDR3 length: 17 amino acids. The DNA for the CDR3 is TGCGCCAGCAGCCAAGATTTGTACAGGACATTAGGAAACACCATATATTTT. Protein: CASSQDLYRTLGNTIYF.

The chain recombines TRBV7-2 with TRBJ2-7; 8 nucleotides agree with TRBD1. The V segment lost 4 bases and the J segment 2 bases; nucleotides outside the gene matches: 4. Germline assignment: CDR1 SGHTA and CDR2 FQGNSA. The CDR3 runs to 14 residues. The CDR3 DNA is TGTGCCAGCAGCTCCCGGGACAGGACCTACGAGCAGTACTTC. Protein: CASSSRDRTYEQYF.

The chain is built from TRBV3-1 (or the pseudogene TRBV3-2) and TRBJ2-7, with 8 bases fitting TRBD1. The J segment lost 6 bases and the V segment lost 1 base, leaving 5 bases of the junction unmatched. Germline CDR1 LGHDT, CDR2 YNNKEL (reference sequence). This CDR3 comprises 14 residues. DNA for the CDR3: TGTGCCAGCAGCCAAGGGACAGGGATCGTCGAGCAGTACTTC. Encoded protein: CASSQGTGIVEQYF.